This paragraph covers one T cell receptor beta chain sequence. Its antigen remains unidentified. Base-call qualities are not available, and no considerably larger clone is one nucleotide away. This sample was taken from a study of blood T cell repertoires in COVID-19 (dated by TCRdb to the early 2020s). Context from the whole study: Samples from collaborators originated in the United States, Italy and Spain and spanned both the acute and convalescent phases of COVID-19. The material from the prospective study consisted of cDNA or gDNA derived from T cells, B-cell-depleted T cells, or PBMCs. Subjects who had been exposed to COVID-19, were actively infected with it, or had recovered from it provided the deeply sampled blood TCRbeta repertoires that made up the dataset. The repertoires were released in a freely available public database intended as a resource for research on the immune response to SARS-CoV-2. Samples came from the ongoing ImmuneRACE study (first 160 participants) plus 1,254 subjects from 6 global collaborators. Sample metadata almost always included a de-identified subject ID, COVID-19 status, age in years and sex. Where available, HLA class I and class II types were taken from metadata supplied by the sample provider and were not determined by assay-based typing. The investigation overall reported the following: How much clinical and demographic metadata was included differed by source and by participant, and the metadata was provided uncurated.

V is trimmed back by 4 bases and J by 2 bases, and the junction contains 2 bases that no gene match accounts for. The germline V gene gives CDR1 as SGHRS and CDR2 as YFSETQ. The CDR3, cysteine through phenylalanine, is 15 amino acids long. Only the CDR3 DNA stays, 45 bases, in frame from base 1. Enrolling through a virtual design, the prospective study's participants ranged in age from roughly 18 to 89 years and lived across some 23 United States geographic areas. In the prospective study, cohorts were assigned on the basis of participant-reported clinical history obtained from a screening survey and a study questionnaire. Recovered participants in ImmuneRACE Cohort 3 were defined by two consecutive negative NP/OP PCR tests, clearance by a healthcare professional, or resolution of symptoms. In the prospective study, mobile phlebotomists collected whole blood, serum and a nasopharyngeal or oropharyngeal swab from each participant. Over an approximately 2-month period, participants in the prospective study had the option of providing additional blood draws and questionnaires. Before DNA extraction, blood samples from the prospective study were shipped at room temperature or frozen.

The immunoSEQ Assay, a bias-controlled multiplex PCR, was used to amplify TCRbeta CDR3 regions from genomic DNA. The authors processed their data as follows. The number of nucleated cells in each sample was estimated from the amplification of reference gene primers within the assay. To quantify the absolute abundance of each unique TCRbeta CDR3 rearrangement, sequence reads were collapsed and filtered. For each sample, productive Simpson clonality was calculated as the square root of Simpson's diversity index across productive rearrangements. Drawn from immuneACCESS, this table holds only the in-frame rearrangements with V and J called that TCRdb kept. Clones are partly lost; checked studies trace under half to an unresolved V gene and leave the rest unexplained. D and trimming were read from the DNA, whereas the V and J calls and clone size are those reported in that table. In this sample the table shows a few hundred thousand clones, over 75% of which occur a single time. 2.4% of the sample goes to the ten largest clones.

The clonotype was recovered from a woman in her late teens or twenties who had recovered from COVID-19. The sequence joins TRBV5-1 to TRBJ1-4, with 10 bases matching TRBD1. Material for sequencing was PBMCs or T cells enriched from blood (not recorded which). The nucleotide sequence is given as TGCGCCAGCAGCCAGGGACAGGGGACTAATGAAAAACTGTTTTTT. This is translated as CASSQGQGTNEKLFF. The full variable domain, with segments outside the CDR3 supplied by the reference TRBV5-1 and TRBJ1-4 proteins, appears as KAGVTQTPRYLIKTRGQQVTLSCSPISGHRSVSWYQQTPGQGLQFLFEYFSETQRNKGNFPGRFSGRQFSNSRSEMNVSTLELGDSALYLCASSQGQGTNEKLFFGSGTQLSVL.